This T cell receptor (beta chain) was found in a study of T cells in women clearing cervical HPV infection. Study context: Control women cleared a single incident HPV16 infection within 12 months. Case blood drawn at lesion detection; control blood after infection cleared.

The CDR3 runs to 14 residues. V dropped 6 bases and J dropped 3; count of bases not matched to a gene: 10. Germline V CDR1 and CDR2: DFQATT, SNEGSKA (reference sequence). Study-wide findings and caveats: Cases and controls were distinguished at AUC just under 0.85 by richness and V genes. Cases carried less TRBV6-7 than controls: approximately 0.1% versus 0.16%.

A remark on this clone: No antigen is known for it. Read sequence stops 3 residues before the CDR3 end, and the germline J gene provides the missing end.

Libraries were prepared by immunoSEQ multiplex PCR; TCRdb keeps only in-frame clonotypes and omits some of them. The listing records about 37,000 clones. The source material was blood buffy coat. The chain is built from TRBV20-1 and TRBJ2-7, with 8 bases fitting TRBD1. The receptor was isolated from a woman aged 18 to 75 with a cervical HPV16 infection that either progressed to CIN3+ or cleared (not recorded which). CDR3 bases read: TGCAGTGCCCATTCGACAGGGACAGGCTACGAG. Residues: CSAHSTGTGYE. The full CDR3 sequence reads CSAHSTGTGYEQYF.